This is a list of T cell receptor beta chains from one sample in a study of vaccination and CD4 T cells after COVID-19. Their antigen targets remain unknown. One entry per CDR3 protein results from TCRdb running MiXCR on the PCR reads. In the table there are about 10,000 distinct CDR3 sequences, about 31% of which are singletons. The sample here was CD4+ T cells from blood, cultured in vitro, taken after SARS-CoV-2 vaccination. These receptors all come from a human donor who had recovered from COVID-19. Each CDR3 is given with its conserved first and last residue. Each record gives: CDR3 length, clone size, D gene, J gene, V gene, CDR3 protein, CDR3 DNA. The D gene is left open where the match is weak. Size is omitted from some rows. Given values are once, few, many or a class for expanded clones.

len: 14; abundance: few; d_gene: .; j_gene: TRBJ2-5; v_gene: TRBV19; CDR3aa: CASRSQLVQETQYF; CDR3nt: TGTGCCAGCCGGAGCCAGCTCGTCCAAGAGACCCAGTACTTC
len: 15; abundance: .; d_gene: .; j_gene: TRBJ2-1; v_gene: TRBV6-2/TRBV6-3; CDR3aa: CASTDRGFSYNEQFF; CDR3nt: TGTGCCAGCACAGACCGGGGCTTCTCCTACAATGAGCAGTTCTTC
len: 14; abundance: .; d_gene: .; j_gene: TRBJ1-3; v_gene: TRBV6-1; CDR3aa: CASSPWRSGNTIYF; CDR3nt: TGTGCCAGCAGCCCATGGAGGTCTGGAAACACCATATATTTT
len: 14; abundance: few; d_gene: .; j_gene: TRBJ2-2; v_gene: TRBV28; CDR3aa: CASARPVITGELFF; CDR3nt: TGTGCCAGCGCTCGGCCGGTGATCACCGGGGAGCTGTTTTTT
len: 17; abundance: .; d_gene: .; j_gene: TRBJ1-1; v_gene: TRBV12-3/TRBV12-4; CDR3aa: CASSPWGVQGRGTEAFF; CDR3nt: TGTGCCAGCAGCCCATGGGGAGTGCAGGGGAGAGGCACTGAAGCTTTCTTT
len: 16; abundance: .; d_gene: TRBD1; j_gene: TRBJ2-5; v_gene: TRBV28; CDR3aa: CASSPRTGKREETQYF; CDR3nt: TGTGCCAGCAGTCCGCGGACAGGGAAGCGTGAAGAGACCCAGTACTTC
len: 15; abundance: .; d_gene: TRBD2; j_gene: TRBJ2-3; v_gene: TRBV6-1; CDR3aa: CASTRRGTGTDTQYF; CDR3nt: TGTGCCAGCACCCGGCGGGGGACGGGCACAGATACGCAGTATTTT
len: 13; abundance: .; d_gene: .; j_gene: TRBJ1-4; v_gene: TRBV20-1; CDR3aa: CSASRGKGEKLFF; CDR3nt: TGCAGTGCCTCGAGGGGGAAGGGTGAAAAACTGTTTTTT
len: 14; abundance: .; d_gene: .; j_gene: TRBJ1-2; v_gene: TRBV5-1; CDR3aa: CASSLGETNSGYTF; CDR3nt: TGCGCCAGCAGCTTGGGGGAAACCAACTCTGGCTACACCTTC
len: 15; abundance: .; d_gene: .; j_gene: TRBJ2-6; v_gene: TRBV4-3; CDR3aa: CASSQHSSGANVLTF; CDR3nt: TGCGCCAGCAGCCAACACAGCTCTGGGGCCAACGTCCTGACTTTC
len: 13; abundance: .; d_gene: .; j_gene: TRBJ1-3; v_gene: TRBV7-8; CDR3aa: CATAEGSGNTIYF; CDR3nt: TGTGCCACCGCGGAGGGATCTGGAAACACCATATATTTT
len: 13; abundance: few; d_gene: .; j_gene: TRBJ2-4; v_gene: TRBV27; CDR3aa: CAGLLGLSNIQYF; CDR3nt: TGTGCCGGTCTACTAGGATTGTCCAACATTCAGTACTTC
len: 15; abundance: once; d_gene: TRBD1; j_gene: TRBJ2-1; v_gene: TRBV28; CDR3aa: CASAEGDRSFNEQFF; CDR3nt: TGTGCCAGCGCCGAGGGGGACAGGAGCTTCAATGAGCAGTTCTTC
len: 17; abundance: .; d_gene: TRBD2; j_gene: TRBJ2-4; v_gene: TRBV27; CDR3aa: CASSPTSGGGDKNIQYF; CDR3nt: TGTGCCAGCAGCCCGACTAGCGGGGGGGGGGACAAAAACATTCAGTACTTC
len: 13; abundance: .; d_gene: .; j_gene: TRBJ1-1; v_gene: TRBV20-1; CDR3aa: CSARWRSLAEAFF; CDR3nt: TGCAGTGCTAGGTGGCGTTCTCTCGCTGAAGCTTTCTTT
len: 16; abundance: .; d_gene: .; j_gene: TRBJ1-3; v_gene: TRBV4-2; CDR3aa: CASSQAAPGTGNTIYF; CDR3nt: TGTGCCAGCAGCCAAGCCGCCCCAGGCACTGGAAACACCATATATTTT
len: 15; abundance: .; d_gene: .; j_gene: TRBJ1-1; v_gene: TRBV25-1; CDR3aa: CASTRPGAANTEAFF; CDR3nt: TGTGCCAGCACTCGACCCGGGGCCGCCAACACTGAAGCTTTCTTT
len: 12; abundance: .; d_gene: .; j_gene: TRBJ2-1; v_gene: TRBV6-1; CDR3aa: CASQIHTNEQFF; CDR3nt: TGTGCCAGCCAGATACATACCAATGAGCAGTTCTTC
len: 15; abundance: few; d_gene: TRBD1; j_gene: TRBJ1-2; v_gene: TRBV7-2; CDR3aa: CASSLGAGGASGYTF; CDR3nt: TGTGCCAGCAGCTTAGGGGCAGGGGGCGCGTCTGGCTACACCTTC
len: 13; abundance: .; d_gene: TRBD1; j_gene: TRBJ1-1; v_gene: TRBV18; CDR3aa: CASSPTGPEEAFF; CDR3nt: TGTGCCAGCTCACCGACAGGGCCCGAAGAAGCTTTCTTT
len: 13; abundance: few; d_gene: TRBD2; j_gene: TRBJ2-7; v_gene: TRBV10-3; CDR3aa: CAITATSEAEQYF; CDR3nt: TGTGCCATCACCGCGACTAGCGAGGCTGAGCAGTACTTC
len: 14; abundance: few; d_gene: .; j_gene: TRBJ2-5; v_gene: TRBV2; CDR3aa: CASSDWGPQETQYF; CDR3nt: TGTGCCAGCAGTGACTGGGGCCCACAAGAGACCCAGTACTTC
len: 15; abundance: .; d_gene: .; j_gene: TRBJ2-5; v_gene: TRBV27; CDR3aa: CASSLFSGRKETQYF; CDR3nt: TGTGCCAGCAGTTTATTTTCGGGCAGGAAAGAGACCCAGTACTTC
len: 14; abundance: .; d_gene: .; j_gene: TRBJ2-7; v_gene: TRBV7-2; CDR3aa: CASSRRVSSYEQYF; CDR3nt: TGTGCCAGCAGCCGGCGCGTTAGCTCCTACGAGCAGTACTTC
len: 15; abundance: .; d_gene: TRBD2; j_gene: TRBJ2-5; v_gene: TRBV20-1; CDR3aa: CSAREGLAPQETQYF; CDR3nt: TGCAGTGCTAGGGAGGGACTAGCGCCTCAAGAGACCCAGTACTTC
len: 16; abundance: .; d_gene: TRBD2; j_gene: TRBJ2-7; v_gene: TRBV19; CDR3aa: CASSMGLASQPYEQYF; CDR3nt: TGTGCCAGTAGTATGGGACTAGCCTCCCAACCCTACGAGCAGTACTTC
len: 17; abundance: .; d_gene: TRBD2; j_gene: TRBJ2-5; v_gene: TRBV7-2; CDR3aa: CASSFYKLAGGRETQYF; CDR3nt: TGTGCCAGCAGCTTCTACAAACTAGCGGGAGGGCGAGAGACCCAGTACTTC
len: 13; abundance: few; d_gene: TRBD1; j_gene: TRBJ1-2; v_gene: TRBV28; CDR3aa: CASVRDRVGGYTF; CDR3nt: TGTGCCAGCGTCAGGGACAGGGTCGGTGGCTACACCTTC
len: 15; abundance: .; d_gene: TRBD1; j_gene: TRBJ2-7; v_gene: TRBV28; CDR3aa: CASTGGRQGAYEQYF; CDR3nt: TGTGCCAGCACCGGGGGCCGACAGGGGGCCTACGAGCAGTACTTC
len: 15; abundance: .; d_gene: TRBD1; j_gene: TRBJ1-1; v_gene: TRBV7-9; CDR3aa: CASTTATGQNTEAFF; CDR3nt: TGTGCCAGCACCACCGCGACAGGGCAAAACACTGAAGCTTTCTTT
len: 15; abundance: .; d_gene: .; j_gene: TRBJ2-6; v_gene: TRBV27; CDR3aa: CASGLWGLGANVLTF; CDR3nt: TGTGCCAGCGGTTTATGGGGGCTTGGGGCCAACGTCCTGACTTTC
len: 12; abundance: .; d_gene: TRBD1; j_gene: TRBJ1-4; v_gene: TRBV30; CDR3aa: CGGNRGSEKLFF; CDR3nt: TGTGGGGGGAACAGGGGCTCTGAAAAACTGTTTTTT
len: 15; abundance: .; d_gene: TRBD1; j_gene: TRBJ2-5; v_gene: TRBV4-1; CDR3aa: CASSQADRGTETQYF; CDR3nt: TGCGCCAGCAGCCAAGCTGACAGGGGAACCGAGACCCAGTACTTC
len: 13; abundance: .; d_gene: .; j_gene: TRBJ2-7; v_gene: TRBV2; CDR3aa: CASSTGRVVEQYF; CDR3nt: TGTGCCAGCAGCACGGGCAGGGTGGTAGAGCAGTACTTC
len: 15; abundance: .; d_gene: .; j_gene: TRBJ2-7; v_gene: TRBV7-9; CDR3aa: CASSLGGADSYEQYF; CDR3nt: TGTGCCAGCAGCTTAGGAGGCGCCGACTCCTACGAGCAGTACTTC
len: 16; abundance: .; d_gene: .; j_gene: TRBJ1-5; v_gene: TRBV7-9; CDR3aa: CASSLGSGSGNQPQHF; CDR3nt: TGTGCCAGCAGCTTAGGGTCCGGGTCGGGCAATCAGCCCCAGCATTTT
len: 15; abundance: .; d_gene: TRBD2; j_gene: TRBJ2-7; v_gene: TRBV2; CDR3aa: CASSGGSGSSYEQYF; CDR3nt: TGTGCCAGCAGTGGCGGTAGCGGGAGCTCCTACGAGCAGTACTTC
len: 14; abundance: .; d_gene: .; j_gene: TRBJ2-7; v_gene: TRBV6-5; CDR3aa: CASSSQGPPGEQYF; CDR3nt: TGTGCCAGCAGTTCCCAGGGCCCACCTGGCGAGCAGTACTTC
len: 18; abundance: few; d_gene: .; j_gene: TRBJ2-7; v_gene: TRBV11-2; CDR3aa: CASSSPFTFLDSSYEQYF; CDR3nt: TGTGCCAGCAGCTCCCCATTCACGTTCTTGGATAGCTCCTACGAGCAGTACTTC